These 23 T cell receptor beta chains originate from one sample sequenced in a study of CD8+ T cells in alopecia areata. Isolated RNA was reverse transcribed into cDNA used as the sequencing template. TCRdb's copy holds only in-frame clones and misses some; the assay was immunoSEQ multiplex PCR. The sample includes 120,000 or so clones, around 60% of them seen just once. Treatment indicated: oral pan-JAK inhibitor, 5-10 mg twice daily. The sequenced sample was CD4+ T cells sorted from blood, obtained at week 4, from a patient treated with tofacitinib. The receptors originated from a human donor with alopecia areata.

This chain connects TRBV4-1 to TRBJ2-3, with D unresolved. This CDR3 is 12 amino acids long. Germline V gene sequence: CDR1 MGHRA, CDR2 YSYEKL. Trimming shortened V by 1 base and J by 6 bases, and 5 bases separated the two germline ends. CDR3 in DNA: TGCGCCAGCAGCCAAGTTCCGGATACGCAGTATTTT. Residues: CASSQVPDTQYF.

The chain uses TRBV30 and TRBJ2-7, with 10 bases identical to TRBD1. The germline V gene has CDR1 GTSNPN and CDR2 SVGIG (reference sequence). V was clipped by 3 bases and J by 6 bases; unmatched bases: 8. The CDR3 is made up of 14 amino acids. CDR3 amino acids: CAWSPGTGVGEQYF. CDR3 DNA sequence: TGTGCCTGGAGCCCCGGGACAGGGGTCGGCGAGCAGTACTTC.

This chain joins TRBV2 and TRBJ2-7; D not resolved. The V gene's germline CDR1 is SNHLY and CDR2 FYNNEI. V was shortened by 1 base and J by 6 bases, with 10 bases between the two germline ends. CDR3 length: 13 amino acids. CDR3 bases: TGTGCCAGCAGTGAAGATCGGGTAAGCGAGCAGTACTTC. Protein product: CASSEDRVSEQYF.

The V and J genes are TRBV2 and TRBJ1-2; D gene uncertain. The CDR3 contains 14 residues. Germline V CDR1 and CDR2: SNHLY, FYNNEI. The V and J ends lost 7 bases and 1 base respectively, with 13 bases between them. This chain's CDR3 is CASNDASGNYGYTF. The CDR3 DNA reads TGTGCCAGCAATGACGCCAGCGGTAACTATGGCTACACCTTC.

The CDR3 DNA follows: TGTGCCAGCGGGATGGGGACGAAGACCCAGTACTTC. It codes for CASGMGTKTQYF. The chain recombines TRBV2 with TRBJ2-5, with D perhaps given as TRBD1 or TRBD2 (5 bases each). The CDR3 has 12 amino acids. The germline V and J ends were trimmed by 8 bases and 6 bases, with 13 bases remaining between them. Germline V CDR1 and CDR2: SNHLY, FYNNEI.

The V gene is TRBV10-3, the J gene TRBJ1-2; 12 positions agree with TRBD1. The CDR3 has 15 amino acids. V was pared by 4 bases and J by 7 bases, with 7 bases of the junction left unmatched. The germline V gene encodes CDR1 ENHRY and CDR2 SYGVKD. The CDR3 DNA follows: TGTGCCATCAGTGTCGGGGGACAGGGGGCCTCTGGCTACACCTTC. Residues: CAISVGGQGASGYTF.

J is TRBJ2-7 and V is TRBV7-2; 7 nucleotides agree with TRBD2. The CDR3 totals 17 residues. Trimming cost V 0 bases and J 0 bases; bases outside gene matches: 8. From germline, CDR1 is SGHTA and CDR2 FQGNSA. CDR3 nucleotide sequence: TGTGCCAGCAGCTTAGCGTATCAGCTAGCGGACTCCTACGAGCAGTACTTC. Translating gives CASSLAYQLADSYEQYF. The whole variable domain, filled in from reference TRBV7-2 and TRBJ2-7, reads GAGVSQSPSNKVTEKGKDVELRCDPISGHTALYWYRQSLGQGLEFLIYFQGNSAPDKSGLPSDRFSAERTGGSVSTLTIQRTQQEDSAVYLCASSLAYQLADSYEQYFGPGTRLTVT.

The chain carries TRBV14 and TRBJ1-1; no definite D call. The V end was cut by 6 bases, the J end by 3 bases, with 8 bases between. Germline V gene data show CDR1 as SGHDN and CDR2 as FVKESK. The CDR3 has 12 amino acids. Here the CDR3 reads CASSPVYTEAFF. The CDR3, as DNA: TGTGCCAGCAGTCCAGTATACACTGAAGCTTTCTTT.

This sequence joins TRBV6-5 and TRBJ1-2; D gene uncertain. There are 12 residues in the CDR3. Trimming shortened V by 2 bases and J by 5 bases, and 6 bases separated the two germline ends. Germline V gives CDR1 MNHEY, CDR2 SVGAGI. CDR3 sequence (DNA): TGTGCCAGCAGTTACGCGGGTTATGGCTACACCTTC. It encodes CASSYAGYGYTF.

This clone has just a few counts. The chain carries TRBV29-1 and TRBJ1-4; the D gene is possibly TRBD1 (6 bases). The CDR3 has 13 residues. CDR1 SQVTM and CDR2 ANQGSEA come from the germline V gene. V was pared by 7 bases and J by 8 bases, with 17 bases between. The CDR3 DNA reads TGCAGCGCAACTACAGGGAGGGACGAAAAACTGTTTTTT. Protein sequence: CSATTGRDEKLFF.

This clone appeared a few times. The J gene is TRBJ2-2, the V gene TRBV10-3; maybe TRBD1 (5 bases). CDR1 and CDR2 (germline): ENHRY, SYGVKD. The CDR3 extends over 14 amino acids. V was clipped by 4 bases and J by 1 base, with 7 bases between them. CDR3 loop: CAISGTGNTGELFF. Here the CDR3 DNA reads TGTGCCATCAGTGGTACAGGGAACACCGGGGAGCTGTTTTTT.

The chain uses TRBV15 and TRBJ2-5; TRBD1 matches at 10 bases. The germline V gene encodes CDR1 LNHNV and CDR2 YYDKDF (reference sequence). Unmatched junction bases numbered 14, after V lost 3 bases and J lost 1 base. The CDR3 is 19 residues long. The chain's CDR3 is CATSSYGNWDRGFQETQYF. As DNA, the CDR3 is TGTGCCACCAGCAGCTACGGAAACTGGGACAGGGGATTCCAAGAGACCCAGTACTTC. Complete variable domain (other parts from reference TRBV15 and TRBJ2-5): DAMVIQNPRYQVTQFGKPVTLSCSQTLNHNVMYWYQQKSSQAPKLLFHYYDKDFNNEADTPDNFQSRRPNTSFCFLDIRSPGLGDTAMYLCATSSYGNWDRGFQETQYFGPGTRLLVL.

This clone appeared a single time. This same CDR3 is encoded by further DNA sequences in the sample. This chain joins TRBV7-2 and TRBJ2-5; no reliable D call. Germline V CDR1 and CDR2: SGHTA, FQGNSA. This CDR3 comprises 12 residues. V was cut by 0 bases and J by 5 bases, with 4 bases left in between. The CDR3 DNA reads as TGTGCCAGCAGCTTAGCGGGGGAGACCCAGTACTTC. Its protein is CASSLAGETQYF.

This clone has just a few counts. This chain connects TRBV29-1 to TRBJ2-6; D remains ambiguous. V lost 4 bases, J lost 0 bases, and 10 bases lay in between. CDR3 length equals 15 residues. The germline gives CDR1 SQVTM, CDR2 ANQGSEA. Here the CDR3 reads CSVVSASSGANVLTF. The CDR3 bases are TGCAGCGTTGTGTCAGCGAGCTCTGGGGCCAACGTCCTGACTTTC.

This rearrangement joins TRBV4-3 to TRBJ2-3; possibly TRBD2 for D (5 bases). The CDR3 is 17 residues long. Trimming removed 0 bases from V and 1 base from J, with 14 bases in between. Germline V gives CDR1 LGHNA, CDR2 YSLEER. CDR3 in amino acids: CASSQDLVSGRTDTQYF. Written as DNA, the CDR3 is TGCGCCAGCAGCCAAGATCTGGTGAGCGGACGCACAGATACGCAGTATTTT.

This clone appeared a few times. The chain combines TRBV23-1 with TRBJ1-1; D gene unclear. TRBV23-1 is placed among ORFs of uncertain function. Trimming took off 2 bases at V and 5 bases at J, with 12 bases between the two ends. The length of the CDR3 is 14 residues. Here the CDR3 DNA reads TGCGCCAGCAGTCAAGTCGCCCTGGGAACTGAAGCTTTCTTT. Amino acids: CASSQVALGTEAFF.

This clone came up a few times. Mismatch with germline at one junction end may stem from a read error. The rearrangement links TRBV29-1 to TRBJ2-5; D may correspond to TRBD1 or TRBD2 (5 bases each). CDR1 and CDR2 (germline): SQVTM, ANQGSEA. This CDR3 has 10 amino acids. This CDR3 reads CSVGDGPYDF. In nucleotides, the CDR3 is TGCAGCGTCGGGGACGGGCCGTACGACTTC.

V is TRBV30 and J is TRBJ2-2; D uncertain. Germline CDR1 GTSNPN, CDR2 SVGIG (reference sequence). Between the trimmed V and J ends, which lost 4 bases and 3 bases, there was a span of 6 bases. The CDR3 consists of 12 residues. For the CDR3, the DNA is TGTGCCTGGACCTATCACACCGGGGAGCTGTTTTTT. Translating gives CAWTYHTGELFF.

This sequence joins TRBV29-1 and TRBJ2-7; TRBD1 matches at 8 bases. Germline loops: CDR1 SQVTM, CDR2 ANQGSEA. After removal of 4 bases from V and 4 bases from J, the junction contained 9 bases not matched to a gene. The CDR3 sequence is 14 residues long. The CDR3 DNA is TGCAGCGTTGTCTCAGGGGGCAAAGGGTACGAGCAGTACTTC. Translated: CSVVSGGKGYEQYF.

The rearrangement links TRBV29-1 to TRBJ1-5; tentatively, D is TRBD1 (6 bases). The germline V and J ends were trimmed by 4 bases and 3 bases, with 7 bases remaining between them. The CDR3 is 12 residues long. Germline CDR1 reads SQVTM; CDR2 reads ANQGSEA. The DNA of the CDR3 is TGCAGCGTTGGACAGGTCAATCAGCCCCAGCATTTT. It translates to CSVGQVNQPQHF.

In this sample, this clone turned up a few times. V is TRBV20-1 and J is TRBJ2-3; D not resolved. CDR3 length equals 11 residues. Germline assignment: CDR1 DFQATT and CDR2 SNEGSKA (reference sequence). Trimming cost V 4 bases and J 6 bases, with 8 bases left between them. CDR3 loop: CSATHSDTQYF. Written as DNA, the CDR3 is TGCAGTGCTACCCACTCCGATACGCAGTATTTT.

The genes are TRBV6-5 and TRBJ1-6, with no clear D. Germline CDR1 is MNHEY and CDR2 is SVGAGI. With 0 bases removed from V and 9 bases from J, the gap between germline ends came to 15 bases. The CDR3 is made up of 16 amino acids. CDR3 loop: CASSYSEALGSSPLHF. CDR3 in DNA: TGTGCCAGCAGTTACTCCGAAGCCCTCGGCTCTTCACCCCTCCACTTT.

V usage is TRBV27 and J usage is TRBJ1-3, with TRBD1 matching 9 bases. The CDR3 has 16 amino acids. Per germline, CDR1 MNHEY and CDR2 SMNVEV (reference sequence). J lost 0 bases, V lost 6 bases, and 6 bases had no gene match. The CDR3 is CASREQGAISGNTIYF. The DNA for the CDR3 is TGTGCCAGCAGAGAACAGGGGGCCATCTCTGGAAACACCATATATTTT.